A selection of T cell receptor beta chains follows, all from one sample in a study of blood T cells in healthy people across ages. In TCRdb, the 5' RACE reads were re-called with MiXCR into one record per CDR3 protein. The sample includes approximately 820,000 distinct CDR3 sequences, under 45% seen only once; the top ten take about a fifth. The sequenced sample was blood. The receptors were sampled from a man in his sixties in good health. Both conserved end residues are part of each CDR3. The order of the fields is clone size, CDR3 length, D gene, V gene, J gene, CDR3 DNA, CDR3 protein. A D gene is named only where the DNA matches it firmly. Only part of the rows carry a size: once, few, many, or a class if the clone is expanded.

-	12	-	TRBV20-1	TRBJ2-3	TGCAGTGCCCTAGCGAGCACAGATACGCAGTATTTT	CSALASTDTQYF
-	14	-	TRBV6-2/TRBV6-3	TRBJ1-2	TGTGCCAGCAGTTACCGGGCAGAGCTCTATGGCTACACCTTC	CASSYRAELYGYTF
few	14	-	TRBV6-5	TRBJ2-3	TGTGCCAGCACCCCGGGACTGTCCACAGATACGCAGTATTTT	CASTPGLSTDTQYF
few	13	-	TRBV5-6	TRBJ2-1	TGTGCCAGCAGCTTGGAGGTAGGCGATGAGCAGTTCTTC	CASSLEVGDEQFF
-	13	-	TRBV2	TRBJ2-1	TGTGCCAGCAGTGTGGTGGCCTACAATGAGCAGTTCTTC	CASSVVAYNEQFF
few	14	TRBD1	TRBV20-1	TRBJ1-2	TGCAGTGCTAGTGCGGGACAGGGGTATGATGGCTACACCTTC	CSASAGQGYDGYTF
-	13	-	TRBV3-1	TRBJ1-1	TGTGCCAGCAGCCCGACACAGGACACTGAAGCTTTCTTT	CASSPTQDTEAFF
few	13	-	TRBV7-6	TRBJ2-7	TGTGCCAGCAGCCGAAGTAATTCCTACGAGCAGTACTTC	CASSRSNSYEQYF
-	13	-	TRBV6-2/TRBV6-3	TRBJ2-5	TGTGCCAGCAGTCCGACTTACCAAGAGACCCAGTACTTC	CASSPTYQETQYF
few	12	-	TRBV5-6	TRBJ2-3	TGTGCCAGCAGCCGATTGCAAGATACGCAGTATTTT	CASSRLQDTQYF
few	14	TRBD1	TRBV28	TRBJ2-7	TGTGCCAGCACCCTAGGACAGGGTTCCTACGAGCAGTACTTC	CASTLGQGSYEQYF
few	16	TRBD1	TRBV12-3/TRBV12-4	TRBJ2-6	TGTGCCAGCACCGGGACAGGCGCCTCTGGGGCCAACGTCCTGACTTTC	CASTGTGASGANVLTF
-	13	-	TRBV2	TRBJ1-1	TGTGCCAGCAGTGAAAGCAGGAACACTGAAGCTTTCTTT	CASSESRNTEAFF
-	13	-	TRBV20-1	TRBJ2-7	TGCAGTGCTAGAGGTGCCAGGGCGAACGAGCAGTACTTC	CSARGARANEQYF
-	12	-	TRBV4-2	TRBJ2-3	TGTGCCTGCAGCCAAGCTTCAGATACGCAGTATTTT	CACSQASDTQYF
-	13	-	TRBV20-1	TRBJ2-3	TGCAGTGCTAGGGACCCGAACACAGATACGCAGTATTTT	CSARDPNTDTQYF
-	15	-	TRBV25-1	TRBJ2-1	TGTGCCAGCAGTGAATATCTGAGCTCCTGCAATGAGCAGTTCTTC	CASSEYLSSCNEQFF
-	15	-	TRBV6-5	TRBJ1-5	TGTGCCAGCAGGTCTATAGGGCGGGAAGGCCAGCCCCAGCATTTT	CASRSIGREGQPQHF
-	14	-	TRBV29-1	TRBJ2-7	TGCAGCGTTGGGGGGGCTAGCTCCTACAATGAGCAGTACTTC	CSVGGASSYNEQYF
-	11	-	TRBV28	TRBJ1-1	TGTGCCAGCAGTTTAATTCATGAAGCTTTCTTT	CASSLIHEAFF
once	19	-	TRBV7-9	TRBJ2-6	TGTGCCAGCAGCTTAGTGGTCATGCAGGGGGGTTTTGGGGCCAACGTCCTGACTTTC	CASSLVVMQGGFGANVLTF
-	13	-	TRBV7-2	TRBJ2-1	TGTGCCAGCAGTCAGCAGCCATACAATGAGCAGTTCTTC	CASSQQPYNEQFF
few	11	TRBD1	TRBV29-1	TRBJ2-7	TGCAGCGTCCGACAGGGGGTCGAGCAGTACTTC	CSVRQGVEQYF
-	14	TRBD1	TRBV12-3/TRBV12-4	TRBJ2-5	TGTGCCAGCAGTTTACACAGGGGATGGGAGACCCAGTACTTC	CASSLHRGWETQYF
-	13	-	TRBV6-1	TRBJ2-5	TGTGCCAGCACCCCGGGGCAGCAAGGGACCCAGTACTTC	CASTPGQQGTQYF
-	14	TRBD2	TRBV4-1	TRBJ2-1	TGCGCCAGCAGCCAGAGACTAGCGATCGATGAGCAGTTCTTC	CASSQRLAIDEQFF
few	15	-	TRBV7-2	TRBJ2-1	TGTGCCAGCCGCAGAGAGGCGGGGCCCTACAATGAGCAGTTCTTC	CASRREAGPYNEQFF